Each of the 17 T cell receptor beta chains below was sequenced from the same sample in a study of T-cell memory formation after mild COVID-19. TCRdb itself ran the 5' RACE reads through MiXCR, one entry per CDR3 protein. The sample lists hundreds of thousands of distinct CDR3 sequences; 25% to 30% were seen once. The sample taken for sequencing was PBMCs or a T cell subset sorted from them (not recorded which). The receptors were sampled from an adult woman who had mild COVID-19 (a few samples of this study predate the infection). Cell type and time point are not known.

The chain has TRBV20-1 and TRBJ2-3; 11 bases are shared with TRBD2. CDR3 size: 15 residues. CDR1 and CDR2 from the germline V gene are DFQATT and SNEGSKA (reference sequence). The ends lost 3 bases at V and 6 bases at J; junction bases unmatched: 8. This CDR3 reads CSARDVAGGKDTQYF. DNA of the CDR3: TGCAGTGCTAGGGACGTAGCGGGAGGGAAGGATACGCAGTATTTT.

This clonotype was counted a few times. CDR3 protein: CASSHQGDTGELFF. The CDR3 coding sequence is TGTGCCAGCAGTCATCAGGGGGACACCGGGGAGCTGTTTTTT. The V gene is TRBV12-3 or TRBV12-4, the J gene TRBJ2-2; 7 bases are shared with TRBD1. This CDR3 has 14 residues. V gave up 5 bases and J gave up 3 bases; unmatched junction bases: 3.

This sequence joins TRBV20-1 and TRBJ1-1; tentative D call: TRBD1 (6 bases). Germline V gene sequence: CDR1 DFQATT, CDR2 SNEGSKA (reference sequence). The ends were cut back, 6 bases at V and 1 base at J, with 9 bases in the middle. The CDR3 totals 12 residues. In DNA form, the CDR3 reads TGCAGTGCCCTAGGGGGGAACACTGAAGCTTTCTTT. Translated, it gives CSALGGNTEAFF.

The chain carries TRBV24-1 and TRBJ2-7; D is undetermined. CDR3 size: 14 residues. CDR1 and CDR2 from the germline V gene are KGHDR and SFDVKD. Trimming pared 5 bases from V and 5 bases from J, leaving 15 bases between. CDR3 nucleotides: TGTGCCACCAGTGGGGGATCGGGCCATGACGAGCAGTACTTC. This gives the protein CATSGGSGHDEQYF.

The V gene is TRBV6-2 or TRBV6-3, the J gene TRBJ2-7, with 11 bases lining up with TRBD2. Germline V gene lookup returns CDR1 MNHEY and CDR2 SVGEGT. The trim removed 6 bases at V and 6 bases at J, leaving 10 bases unmatched. The CDR3 is 15 amino acids. The DNA for the CDR3 is TGTGCCAGCAGAGGATCTAGCGGGGGGAGTGCCGAGCAGTACTTC. It yields the protein CASRGSSGGSAEQYF.

The gene calls are TRBV20-1 and TRBJ2-5, with 11 positions matching TRBD2. V was pared by 6 bases and J by 12 bases, with 15 bases of the junction left unmatched. Germline assignment: CDR1 DFQATT and CDR2 SNEGSKA (reference sequence). This CDR3 is 14 amino acids long. The chain's CDR3 is CSADPTSGGLPEYF. CDR3 in DNA: TGCAGTGCCGATCCCACTAGCGGGGGCCTCCCAGAGTACTTC.

The genes are TRBV7-2 and TRBJ2-3; a weak D match, TRBD2 (6 bases). The CDR3 covers 15 residues. Germline V gives CDR1 SGHTA, CDR2 FQGNSA. Trimming took 8 bases from V and 4 from J, leaving 19 bases between them. The CDR3: CASSLGGILADTQYF. The CDR3 DNA is TGTGCCAGCTCCCTAGGAGGGATATTGGCAGATACGCAGTATTTT.

The chain links TRBV10-3 to TRBJ2-7; D may be TRBD1 or TRBD2 (5 bases each). Germline V gives CDR1 ENHRY, CDR2 SYGVKD. The CDR3 spans 11 residues. Trimming cost V 10 bases and J 5 bases, with 12 bases left between them. The CDR3 coding sequence is TGTGCCAGTTCCGGGACCCACGAGCAGTACTTC. The encoded protein is CASSGTHEQYF.

This chain links TRBV27 with TRBJ1-1; tentative D call: TRBD1 (5 bases). Germline CDR1 MNHEY, CDR2 SMNVEV (reference sequence). The CDR3 is made up of 15 amino acids. Trimming stripped 9 bases from V and 1 base from J, with 18 bases between. CDR3 sequence (DNA): TGTGCCAGTACTCCCAGGACATCGAAGAACACTGAAGCTTTCTTT. Translation gives CASTPRTSKNTEAFF.

This clonotype has only a few counts. The CDR3 protein is CSARRGPYEQYF. The CDR3, as DNA: TGCAGTGCTAGGCGGGGCCCCTACGAGCAGTACTTC. The rearrangement joins TRBV20-1 to TRBJ2-7; TRBD2 is a possible D gene (6 bases). Trimming removed 3 bases at V and 2 bases at J, with 8 bases between. This CDR3 has 12 residues. CDR1 and CDR2 (germline): DFQATT, SNEGSKA (reference sequence).

V gene TRBV24-1 combines with J gene TRBJ1-1, with TRBD1 matching 7 bases. Germline values: CDR1 KGHDR, CDR2 SFDVKD. The CDR3 is 14 amino acids. Losses at the gene ends were 2 bases for V and 6 bases for J; bases not matched to a gene: 5. The CDR3 loop reads CATSDSEGAPEAFF. The CDR3 DNA reads as TGTGCCACCAGTGATTCGGAGGGGGCCCCTGAAGCTTTCTTT.

This chain uses TRBV15 with TRBJ2-7; D gene ambiguous. Germline V gives CDR1 LNHNV, CDR2 YYDKDF (reference sequence). Trimming removed 3 bases from V and 7 bases from J, with 13 bases in between. There are 13 residues in the CDR3. Written as DNA, the CDR3 is TGTGCCACCAGCAGGCCCAGCGTAGAGGAGCAGTACTTC. Residues: CATSRPSVEEQYF.

This sequence joins TRBV5-1 and TRBJ1-1; D gene unclear. The ends were cut back, 4 bases at V and 1 base at J, with 17 bases in the middle. The CDR3 loop spans 16 amino acids. Germline V gene data show CDR1 as SGHRS and CDR2 as YFSETQ. The CDR3 here is CASSKKAGSSNTEAFF. DNA of the CDR3: TGCGCCAGCAGCAAAAAGGCAGGATCTTCGAACACTGAAGCTTTCTTT.

About this clonotype itself: Sequence at one end of the junction differs from germline and may be a read error. This sequence joins TRBV7-7 and TRBJ2-3; D possibly uses TRBD1 or TRBD2 (6 bases each). Germline V gene lookup returns CDR1 SSHAT and CDR2 FNYEAQ (reference sequence). The CDR3 contains 14 residues. Here the CDR3 DNA reads TGTGCTAGCAGCCCCGGGGGACACGCAGATACGCAGTATTTT. Amino acid sequence: CASSPGGHADTQYF.

This clonotype was picked up a small number of times. V is TRBV12-3 or TRBV12-4 and J is TRBJ2-1; TRBD2 agrees at 9 bases. CDR3 length equals 18 residues. The J segment lost 1 base and the V segment lost 3 bases, leaving 10 bases of the junction unmatched. CDR3 protein: CASSFFLSGSRSYNEQFF. The CDR3 DNA reads TGTGCCAGCAGTTTTTTCCTTAGCGGGAGTCGGTCCTACAATGAGCAGTTCTTC.

V and J are TRBV7-2 and TRBJ2-1; 10 nucleotides line up with TRBD2. This CDR3 spans 13 amino acids. The V segment lost 3 bases and the J segment 9 bases; nucleotides outside the gene matches: 2. CDR1 is SGHTA, CDR2 FQGNSA, per germline. CDR3 sequence: CASSFSGRTEQFF. DNA for the CDR3: TGTGCCAGCAGCTTTAGCGGGAGGACTGAGCAGTTCTTC.

This clonotype was detected many times. The rearrangement uses TRBV3-1 and TRBJ2-3, with D possibly being TRBD2 (6 bases). Trimming left V 1 base short and J 6 bases short, with 14 bases between. CDR1 LGHDT and CDR2 YNNKEL come from the germline V gene (reference sequence). The CDR3 spans 15 residues. CDR3 coding DNA: TGTGCCAGCAGCCAAGTCGGGGGTCGGGTGGATACGCAGTATTTT. Translated, it gives CASSQVGGRVDTQYF.